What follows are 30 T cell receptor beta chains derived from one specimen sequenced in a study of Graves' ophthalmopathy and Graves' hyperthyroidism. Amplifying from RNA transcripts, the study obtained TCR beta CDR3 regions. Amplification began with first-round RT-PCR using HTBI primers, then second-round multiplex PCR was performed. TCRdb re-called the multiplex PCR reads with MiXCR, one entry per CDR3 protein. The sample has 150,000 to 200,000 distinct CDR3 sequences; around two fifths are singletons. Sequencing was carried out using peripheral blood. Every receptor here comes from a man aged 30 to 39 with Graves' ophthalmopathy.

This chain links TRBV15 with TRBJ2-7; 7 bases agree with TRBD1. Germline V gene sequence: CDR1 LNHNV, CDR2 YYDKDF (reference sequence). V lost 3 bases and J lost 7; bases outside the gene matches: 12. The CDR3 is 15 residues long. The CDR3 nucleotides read TGTGCCACCAGCAGGGACAGGAGTGGTAGGAGTGAGCAGTACTTC. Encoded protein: CATSRDRSGRSEQYF. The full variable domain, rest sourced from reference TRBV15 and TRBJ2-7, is DAMVIQNPRYQVTQFGKPVTLSCSQTLNHNVMYWYQQKSSQAPKLLFHYYDKDFNNEADTPDNFQSRRPNTSFCFLDIRSPGLGDTAMYLCATSRDRSGRSEQYFGPGTRLTVT.

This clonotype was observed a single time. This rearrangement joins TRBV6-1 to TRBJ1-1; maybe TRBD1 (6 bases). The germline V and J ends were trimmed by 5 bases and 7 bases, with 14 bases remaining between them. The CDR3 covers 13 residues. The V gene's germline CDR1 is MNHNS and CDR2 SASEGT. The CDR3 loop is CASSIWGQLEAFF. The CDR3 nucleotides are TGTGCCAGCAGTATCTGGGGGCAGCTTGAAGCTTTCTTT.

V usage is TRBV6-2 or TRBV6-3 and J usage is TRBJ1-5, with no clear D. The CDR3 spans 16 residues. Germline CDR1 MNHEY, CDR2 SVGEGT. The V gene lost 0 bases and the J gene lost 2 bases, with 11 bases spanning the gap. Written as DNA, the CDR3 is TGTGCCAGCAGTTACTCGAACTCTTTCGGCAATCAGCCCCAGCATTTT. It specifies CASSYSNSFGNQPQHF.

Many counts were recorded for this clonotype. CDR3 DNA: TGCGCCAGCAGCCAAGGGGCGCAGGGCAGGCAGCCCCAGCATTTT. As protein: CASSQGAQGRQPQHF. This rearrangement joins TRBV4-3 to TRBJ1-5, with D possibly TRBD1 on 5 matching bases. From germline, CDR1 is LGHNA and CDR2 YSLEER. V lost 1 base, J lost 7 bases, and 14 bases lay in between. There are 15 residues in the CDR3.

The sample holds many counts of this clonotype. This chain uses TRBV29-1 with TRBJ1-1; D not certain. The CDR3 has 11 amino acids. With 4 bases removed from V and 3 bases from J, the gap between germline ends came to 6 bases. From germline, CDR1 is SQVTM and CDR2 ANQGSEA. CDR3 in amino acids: CSVVWDTEAFF. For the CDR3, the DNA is TGCAGCGTTGTCTGGGACACTGAAGCTTTCTTT.

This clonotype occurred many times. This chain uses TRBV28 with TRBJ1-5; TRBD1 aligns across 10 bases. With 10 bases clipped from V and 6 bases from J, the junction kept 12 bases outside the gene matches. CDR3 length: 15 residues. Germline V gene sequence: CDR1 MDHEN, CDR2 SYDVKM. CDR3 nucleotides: TGTGCCACCCGACGGGGACAGGGGTCGGGTCAGCCCCAGCATTTT. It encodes CATRRGQGSGQPQHF.

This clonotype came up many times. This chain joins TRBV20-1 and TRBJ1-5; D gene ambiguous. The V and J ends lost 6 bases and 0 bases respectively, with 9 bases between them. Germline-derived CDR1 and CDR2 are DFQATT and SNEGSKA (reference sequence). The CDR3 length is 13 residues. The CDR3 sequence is CSALEVSNQPQHF. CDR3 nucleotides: TGCAGTGCGTTAGAGGTTAGCAATCAGCCCCAGCATTTT.

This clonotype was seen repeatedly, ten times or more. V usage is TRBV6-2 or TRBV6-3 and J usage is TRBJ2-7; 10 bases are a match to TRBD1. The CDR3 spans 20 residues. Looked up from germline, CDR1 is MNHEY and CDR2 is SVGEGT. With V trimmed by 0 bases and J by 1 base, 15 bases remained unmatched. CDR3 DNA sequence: TGTGCCAGCAGTTACTCCGGGACAGGGGAGTTGTGGGACTATTCCTACGAGCAGTACTTC. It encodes CASSYSGTGELWDYSYEQYF.

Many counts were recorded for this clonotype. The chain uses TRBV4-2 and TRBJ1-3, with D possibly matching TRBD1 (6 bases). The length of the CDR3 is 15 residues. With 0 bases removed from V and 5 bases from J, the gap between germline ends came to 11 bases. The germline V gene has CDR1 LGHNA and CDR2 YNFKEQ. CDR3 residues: CASSQDGDTRNTIYF. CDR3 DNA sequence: TGTGCCAGCAGCCAAGACGGGGACACAAGAAACACCATATATTTT.

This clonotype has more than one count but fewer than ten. CDR3 sequence (DNA): TGCGCCAGCAGAGACACGGCGGTTCCTGAAGCTTTCTTT. Its translation is CASRDTAVPEAFF. The rearrangement links TRBV10-2 to TRBJ1-1; D uncertain. The CDR3 totals 13 residues. Per the germline V gene, CDR1 is WSHSY and CDR2 is SAAADI. V dropped 6 bases and J dropped 6 bases, with 14 bases sitting between them.

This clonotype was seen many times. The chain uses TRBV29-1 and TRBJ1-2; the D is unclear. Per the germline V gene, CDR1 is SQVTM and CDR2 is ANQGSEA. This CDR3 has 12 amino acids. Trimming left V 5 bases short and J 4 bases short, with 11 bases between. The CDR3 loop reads CSVSFLGYGYTF. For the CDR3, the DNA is TGCAGCGTTAGTTTTTTGGGCTATGGCTACACCTTC. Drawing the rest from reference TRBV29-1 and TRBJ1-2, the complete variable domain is SAVISQKPSRDICQRGTSLTIQCQVDSQVTMMFWYRQQPGQSLTLIATANQGSEATYESGFVIDKFPISRPNLTFSTLTVSNMSPEDSSIYLCSVSFLGYGYTFGSGTRLTVV.

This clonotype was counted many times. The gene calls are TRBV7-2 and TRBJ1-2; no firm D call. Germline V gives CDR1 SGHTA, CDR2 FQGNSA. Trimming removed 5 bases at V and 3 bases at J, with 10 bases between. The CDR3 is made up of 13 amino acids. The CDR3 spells CASSPRTYYGYTF. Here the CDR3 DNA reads TGTGCCAGCAGCCCCAGAACATACTATGGCTACACCTTC.

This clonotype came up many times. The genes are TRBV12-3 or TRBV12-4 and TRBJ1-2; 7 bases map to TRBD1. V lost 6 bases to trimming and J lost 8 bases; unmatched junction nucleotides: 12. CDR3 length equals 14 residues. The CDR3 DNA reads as TGTGCCAGCAGCACCCACAGGGGCCCGAGAGGCTACACCTTC. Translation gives CASSTHRGPRGYTF.

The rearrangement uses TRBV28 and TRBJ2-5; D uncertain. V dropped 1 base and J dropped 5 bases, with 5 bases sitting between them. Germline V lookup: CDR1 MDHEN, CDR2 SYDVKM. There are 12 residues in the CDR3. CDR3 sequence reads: CASSLYRETQYF. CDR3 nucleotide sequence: TGTGCCAGCAGTTTATACCGGGAGACCCAGTACTTC.

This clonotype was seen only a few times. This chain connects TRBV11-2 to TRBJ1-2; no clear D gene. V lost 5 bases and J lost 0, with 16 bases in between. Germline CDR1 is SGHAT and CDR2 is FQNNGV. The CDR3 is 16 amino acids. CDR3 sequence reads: CASSHGRAQPNYGYTF. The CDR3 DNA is TGTGCCAGCAGCCACGGCCGGGCGCAGCCTAACTATGGCTACACCTTC.

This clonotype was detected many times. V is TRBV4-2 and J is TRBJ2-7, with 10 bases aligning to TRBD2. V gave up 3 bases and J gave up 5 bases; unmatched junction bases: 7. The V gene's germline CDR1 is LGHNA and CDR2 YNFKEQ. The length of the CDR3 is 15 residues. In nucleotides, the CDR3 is TGTGCCAGCAGCCACCAAAGGGGGACTAGCGACGAGCAGTACTTC. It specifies CASSHQRGTSDEQYF.

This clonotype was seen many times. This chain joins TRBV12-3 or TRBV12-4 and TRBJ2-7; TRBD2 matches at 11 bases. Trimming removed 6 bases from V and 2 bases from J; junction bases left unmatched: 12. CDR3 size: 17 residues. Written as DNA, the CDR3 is TGTGCCAGCAGCCCATCTGCCCTAGCGGGAGGCACCTACGAGCAGTACTTC. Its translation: CASSPSALAGGTYEQYF.

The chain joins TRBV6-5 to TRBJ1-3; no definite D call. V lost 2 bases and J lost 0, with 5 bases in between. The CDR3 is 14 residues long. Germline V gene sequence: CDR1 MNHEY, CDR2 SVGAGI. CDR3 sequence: CASSYGYSGNTIYF. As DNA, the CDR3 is TGTGCCAGCAGTTACGGGTACTCTGGAAACACCATATATTTT.

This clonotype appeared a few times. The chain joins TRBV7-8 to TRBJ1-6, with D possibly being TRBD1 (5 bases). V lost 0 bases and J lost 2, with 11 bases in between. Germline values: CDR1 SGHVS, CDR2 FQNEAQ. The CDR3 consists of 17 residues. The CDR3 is CASSLATRVAYNSPLHF. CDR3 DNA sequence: TGTGCCAGCAGCTTAGCTACCAGGGTCGCCTATAATTCACCCCTCCACTTT.

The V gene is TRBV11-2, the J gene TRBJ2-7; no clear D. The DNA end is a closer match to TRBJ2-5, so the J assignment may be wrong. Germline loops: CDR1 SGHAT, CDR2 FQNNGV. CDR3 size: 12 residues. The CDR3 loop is CASSSLGETQYF. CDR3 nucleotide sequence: TGTGCCAGCAGCAGTCTAGGAGAGACCCAGTACTTC.

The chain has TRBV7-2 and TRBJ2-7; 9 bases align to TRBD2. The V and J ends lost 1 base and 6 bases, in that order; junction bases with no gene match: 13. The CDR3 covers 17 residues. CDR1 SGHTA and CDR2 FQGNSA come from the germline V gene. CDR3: CASSLGLSGRLSGEQYF. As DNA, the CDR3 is TGTGCCAGCAGCTTAGGCTTAAGCGGGAGGCTGTCTGGCGAGCAGTACTTC.

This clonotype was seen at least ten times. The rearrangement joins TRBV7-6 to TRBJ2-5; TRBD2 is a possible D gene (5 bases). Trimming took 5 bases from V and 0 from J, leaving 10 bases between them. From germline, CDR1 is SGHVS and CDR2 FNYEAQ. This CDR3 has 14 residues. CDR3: CASSRRGYQETQYF. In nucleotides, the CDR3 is TGTGCCAGCAGCCGCAGAGGGTACCAAGAGACCCAGTACTTC.

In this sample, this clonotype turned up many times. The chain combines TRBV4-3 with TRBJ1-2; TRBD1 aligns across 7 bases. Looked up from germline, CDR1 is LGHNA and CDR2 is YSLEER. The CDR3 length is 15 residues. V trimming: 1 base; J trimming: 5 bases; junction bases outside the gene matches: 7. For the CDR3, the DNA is TGCGCCAGCAGCCAAGTGGGGGGACAGTTGTATGGCTACACCTTC. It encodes CASSQVGGQLYGYTF.

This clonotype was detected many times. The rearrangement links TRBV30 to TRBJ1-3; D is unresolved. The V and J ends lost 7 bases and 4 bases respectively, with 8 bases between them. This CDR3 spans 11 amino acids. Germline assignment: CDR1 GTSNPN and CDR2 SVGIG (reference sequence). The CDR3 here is CALEAGNTIYF. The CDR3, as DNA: TGTGCCTTGGAGGCAGGAAACACCATATATTTT.

CDR3 in amino acids: CSVRSSGRSGEQYF. The CDR3 nucleotides are TGCAGCGTTAGGAGTAGCGGGAGGTCAGGGGAGCAGTACTTC. The rearrangement links TRBV29-1 to TRBJ2-7; 10 bases map to TRBD2. The V gene end was trimmed by 5 bases and the J gene end by 7 bases; junction bases not matched to a gene: 11. Germline-derived CDR1 and CDR2 are SQVTM and ANQGSEA. The CDR3 extends over 14 amino acids.

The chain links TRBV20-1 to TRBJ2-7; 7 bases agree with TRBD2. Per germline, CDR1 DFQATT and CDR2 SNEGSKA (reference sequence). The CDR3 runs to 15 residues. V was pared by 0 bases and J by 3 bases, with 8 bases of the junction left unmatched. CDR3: CSARDGRRDYYEQYF. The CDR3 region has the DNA TGCAGTGCTAGAGATGGGAGGAGGGACTACTACGAGCAGTACTTC.

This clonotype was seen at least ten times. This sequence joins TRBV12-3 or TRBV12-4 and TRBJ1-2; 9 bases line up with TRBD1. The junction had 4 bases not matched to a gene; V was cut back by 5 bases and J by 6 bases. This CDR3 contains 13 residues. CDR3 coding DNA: TGTGCCAGCAGTCAAGACAGGGGGGATGGCTACACCTTC. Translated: CASSQDRGDGYTF.

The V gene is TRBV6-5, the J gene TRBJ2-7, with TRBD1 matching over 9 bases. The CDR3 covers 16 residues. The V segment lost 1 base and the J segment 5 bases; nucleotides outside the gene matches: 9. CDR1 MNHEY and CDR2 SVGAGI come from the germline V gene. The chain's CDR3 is CASSYFARGTGNEQYF. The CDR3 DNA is TGTGCCAGCAGTTACTTCGCGAGGGGGACAGGGAACGAGCAGTACTTC.

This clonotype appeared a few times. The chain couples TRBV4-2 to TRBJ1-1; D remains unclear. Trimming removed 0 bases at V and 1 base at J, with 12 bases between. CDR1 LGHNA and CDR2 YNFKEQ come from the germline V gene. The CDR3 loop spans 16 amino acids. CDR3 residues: CASSQDNRAGNTEAFF. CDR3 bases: TGTGCCAGCAGCCAAGATAACCGGGCGGGGAACACTGAAGCTTTCTTT.

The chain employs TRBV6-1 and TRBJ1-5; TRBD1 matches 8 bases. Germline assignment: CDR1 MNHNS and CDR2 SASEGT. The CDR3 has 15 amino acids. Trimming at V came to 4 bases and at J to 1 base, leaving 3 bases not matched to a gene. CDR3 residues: CASSGGQGSNQPQHF. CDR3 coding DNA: TGTGCCAGCAGTGGAGGACAGGGAAGCAATCAGCCCCAGCATTTT.